This TCR beta chain was captured in a study of cytomegalovirus exposure and HLA in healthy donors. Findings of the study overall: In vitro confirmation showed a few CMV-associated chains to be CMV antigen specific.

CDR1 is SGDLS and CDR2 is YYNGEE in the germline V gene. The CDR3 loop spans 14 amino acids. The V gene end was trimmed by 2 bases and the J gene end by 4 bases; junction bases not matched to a gene: 3. PCR primers comprised 60 Vbeta and 13 Jbeta primers. Some clones are missing from TCRdb's copy, which holds only in-frame ones; the method was immunoSEQ multiplex PCR. The sample shows over 100,000 clones, roughly 78% of them seen only once. Comments on this clone: The antigen is unknown.

The origin of this receptor is a woman aged 25 to 39 in good health and CMV-seropositive. The rearrangement uses TRBV9 and TRBJ1-5; 7 bases fit TRBD1. What was sequenced was PBMCs. Here the CDR3 DNA reads TGTGCCAGCAGCGTCGGACAGGAGAATCAGCCCCAGCATTTT. Translated: CASSVGQENQPQHF.